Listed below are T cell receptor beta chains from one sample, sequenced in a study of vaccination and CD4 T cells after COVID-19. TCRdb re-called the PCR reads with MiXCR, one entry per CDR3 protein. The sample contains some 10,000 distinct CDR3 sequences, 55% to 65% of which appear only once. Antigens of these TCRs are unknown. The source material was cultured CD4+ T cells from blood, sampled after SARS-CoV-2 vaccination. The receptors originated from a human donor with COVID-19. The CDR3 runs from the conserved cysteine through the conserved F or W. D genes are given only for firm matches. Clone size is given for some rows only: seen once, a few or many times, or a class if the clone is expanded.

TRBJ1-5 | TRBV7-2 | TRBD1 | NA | TGTGCCAGCAGCTTATGGGGCCAGGGGGCGAATCAGCCCCAGCATTTT | CASSLWGQGANQPQHF
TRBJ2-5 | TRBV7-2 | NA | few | TGTGCCAGCAGCTTTCGAGGGCCGCAGGAGACCCAGTACTTC | CASSFRGPQETQYF
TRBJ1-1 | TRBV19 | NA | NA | TGTGCCAGTAGTATAGCCTACAAGGGGAGTGATGAAGCTTTCTTT | CASSIAYKGSDEAFF
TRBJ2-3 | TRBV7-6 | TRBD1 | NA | TGTGCCAGCGGACAGGAAGATACGCAGTATTTT | CASGQEDTQYF
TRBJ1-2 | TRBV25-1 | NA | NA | TGTGCCAGCAGAACCGCTAACTATGGCTACACCTTC | CASRTANYGYTF
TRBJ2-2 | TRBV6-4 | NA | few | TGTGCCAGCAGTGACTCAGGGGACACCGGGGAGCTGTTTTTT | CASSDSGDTGELFF
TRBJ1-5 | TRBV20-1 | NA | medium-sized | TGCAGTGCTAGACGGGCATACGATAGCAATCAGCCCCAGCATTTT | CSARRAYDSNQPQHF
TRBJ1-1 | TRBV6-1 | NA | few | TGTGCCAGCATCTTACGGGGAAATGTGAACACTGAAGCTTTCTTT | CASILRGNVNTEAFF
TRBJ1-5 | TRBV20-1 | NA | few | TGCAGTGCTAGTTGGGGGAGGGAGGGTCAGCCCCAGCATTTT | CSASWGREGQPQHF
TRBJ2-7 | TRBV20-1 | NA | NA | TGCAGTGCTGCGCCGGGCCTCCTGGACGAGCAGTACTTC | CSAAPGLLDEQYF
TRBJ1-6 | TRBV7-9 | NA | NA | TGTGCCAGCAGCTCCGAGGGGGGAAATTCACCCCTCCACTTT | CASSSEGGNSPLHF
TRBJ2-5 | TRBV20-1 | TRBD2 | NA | TGCAGTGCTAGAGGAGAGGGACTAGCGGGGTCAGAGACCCAGTACTTC | CSARGEGLAGSETQYF
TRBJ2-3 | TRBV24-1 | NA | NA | TGTGCCACCAGTGACCGAACTAGCTTGGGGACAGATACGCAGTATTTT | CATSDRTSLGTDTQYF
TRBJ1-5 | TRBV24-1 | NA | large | TGTGCCACCAGTGACCCCAAACGGGGGGATAATCAGCCCCAGCATTTT | CATSDPKRGDNQPQHF
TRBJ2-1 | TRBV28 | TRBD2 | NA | TGTGCCAGCACCCCGGGGGGGCGGCACAATGAGCAGTTCTTC | CASTPGGRHNEQFF
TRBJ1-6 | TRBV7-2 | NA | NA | TGTGCCAGCAGCTTAGATGGCAGGGCAAATTCACCCCTCCACTTT | CASSLDGRANSPLHF
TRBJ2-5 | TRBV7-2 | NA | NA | TGTGCCAGCAGCTTGCCCGTGTCCAGGGTAGAGACCCAGTACTTC | CASSLPVSRVETQYF
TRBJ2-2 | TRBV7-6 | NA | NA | TGTGCCAGCAGCTTAGGGGGAGACACCGGGGAGCTGTTTTTT | CASSLGGDTGELFF
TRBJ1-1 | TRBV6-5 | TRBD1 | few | TGTGCCAGCAGTTACCGGCAGGGGGCTGCTGAAGCTTTCTTT | CASSYRQGAAEAFF
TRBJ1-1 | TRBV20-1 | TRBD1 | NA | TGCAGTGCTGGGACAGGGGTTTTCGAATCGGGGACTGAAGCTTTCTTT | CSAGTGVFESGTEAFF
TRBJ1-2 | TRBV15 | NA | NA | TGTGCCACCAGCAGACCACAGCAGAACTATGGCTACACCTTC | CATSRPQQNYGYTF
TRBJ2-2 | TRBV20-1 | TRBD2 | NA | TGCAGTGCTATTCGGGGGGGGAACACCGGGGAGCTGTTTTTT | CSAIRGGNTGELFF
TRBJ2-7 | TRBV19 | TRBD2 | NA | TGTGCCAGTAGTACCCCCAACGGGGGGGCCTACGAGCAGTACTTC | CASSTPNGGAYEQYF
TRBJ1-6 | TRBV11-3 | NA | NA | TGTGCCAGCAGCTTTTTTACCGAGACGAATTCACCCCTCCACTTT | CASSFFTETNSPLHF
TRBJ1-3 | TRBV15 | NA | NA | TGTGCCACCAGCAGAGATATAAGGACCTCTGGAAACACCATATATTTT | CATSRDIRTSGNTIYF
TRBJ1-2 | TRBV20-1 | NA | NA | TGCAGTGCGACGGGCGGAGCTAACTATGGCTACACCTTC | CSATGGANYGYTF